Included here is one T cell receptor (beta chain) sequence, with context. Assay used: immunoSEQ multiplex PCR; TCRdb lists only in-frame clones, some missing. Here the sample spans 65,000 to 85,000 clones, 87% being singletons. V lost 6 bases and J lost 3; bases outside the gene matches: 7. Per the germline V gene, CDR1 is MDHEN and CDR2 is SYDVKM. The CDR3 has 15 amino acids. This sample was taken from a study of OX40 agonist ivuxolimab in advanced cancers. The sequencing used CD4+ or CD8+ T cells sorted from blood, collected in a trial of the OX40 agonist ivuxolimab. This clonotype originated in an adult with an advanced solid tumor such as melanoma, head and neck, liver or kidney cancer. The chain joins TRBV28 to TRBJ2-2; TRBD1 matches 7 bases. CDR3 nucleotides: TGTGCCAGCAGCCGGGACAGACCTTACACCGGGGAGCTGTTTTTT. Its translation is CASSRDRPYTGELFF.